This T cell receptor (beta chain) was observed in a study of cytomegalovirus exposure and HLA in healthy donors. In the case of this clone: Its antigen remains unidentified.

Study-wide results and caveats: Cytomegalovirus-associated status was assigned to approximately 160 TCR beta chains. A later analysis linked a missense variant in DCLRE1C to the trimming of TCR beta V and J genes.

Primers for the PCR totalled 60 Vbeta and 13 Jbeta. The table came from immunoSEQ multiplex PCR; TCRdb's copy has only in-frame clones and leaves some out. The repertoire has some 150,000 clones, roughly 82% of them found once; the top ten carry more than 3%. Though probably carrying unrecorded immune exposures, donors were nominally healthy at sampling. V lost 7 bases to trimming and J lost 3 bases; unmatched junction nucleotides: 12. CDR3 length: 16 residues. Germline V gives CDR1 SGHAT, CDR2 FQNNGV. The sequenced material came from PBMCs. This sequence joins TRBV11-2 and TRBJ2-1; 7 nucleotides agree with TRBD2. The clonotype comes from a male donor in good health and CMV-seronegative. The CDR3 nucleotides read TGTGCCAGCAACAACTTACTAGCGAGGCGCTACAATGAGCAGTTCTTC. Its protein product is CASNNLLARRYNEQFF.